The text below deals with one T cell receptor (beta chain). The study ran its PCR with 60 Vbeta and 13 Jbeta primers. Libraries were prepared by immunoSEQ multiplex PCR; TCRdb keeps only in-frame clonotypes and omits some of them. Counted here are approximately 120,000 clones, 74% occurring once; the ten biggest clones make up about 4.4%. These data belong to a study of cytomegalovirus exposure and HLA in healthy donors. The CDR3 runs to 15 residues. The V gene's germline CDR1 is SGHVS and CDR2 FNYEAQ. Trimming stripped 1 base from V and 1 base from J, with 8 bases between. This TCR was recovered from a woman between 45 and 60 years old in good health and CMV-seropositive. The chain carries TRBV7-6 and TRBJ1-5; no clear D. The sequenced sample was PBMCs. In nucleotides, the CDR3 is TGTGCCAGCAGCTTAGGCCCAGGAAGCAATCAGCCCCAGCATTTT. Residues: CASSLGPGSNQPQHF. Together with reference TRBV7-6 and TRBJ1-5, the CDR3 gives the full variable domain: GAGVSQSPRYKVTKRGQDVALRCDPISGHVSLYWYRQALGQGPEFLTYFNYEAQQDKSGLPNDRFSAERPEGSISTLTIQRTEQRDSAMYRCASSLGPGSNQPQHFGDGTRLSIL.